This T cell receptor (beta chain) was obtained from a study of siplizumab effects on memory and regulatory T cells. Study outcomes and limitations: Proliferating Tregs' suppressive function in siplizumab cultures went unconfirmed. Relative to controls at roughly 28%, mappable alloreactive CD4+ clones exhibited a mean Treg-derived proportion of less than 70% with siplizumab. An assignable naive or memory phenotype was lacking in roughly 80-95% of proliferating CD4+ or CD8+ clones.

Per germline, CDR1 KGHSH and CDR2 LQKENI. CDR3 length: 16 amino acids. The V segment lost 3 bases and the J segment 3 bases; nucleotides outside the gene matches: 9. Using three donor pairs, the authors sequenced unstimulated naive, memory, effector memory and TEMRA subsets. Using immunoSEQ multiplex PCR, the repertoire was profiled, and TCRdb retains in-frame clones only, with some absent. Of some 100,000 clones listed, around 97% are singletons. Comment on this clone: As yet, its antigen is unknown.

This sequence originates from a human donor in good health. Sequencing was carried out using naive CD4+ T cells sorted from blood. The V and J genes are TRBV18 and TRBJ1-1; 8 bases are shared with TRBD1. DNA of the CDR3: TGTGCCAGCTCACCGCCCGGACAGGGCCCGCACACTGAAGCTTTCTTT. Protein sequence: CASSPPGQGPHTEAFF.